This T cell receptor (beta chain) was sequenced for a study of blood T cell repertoires in COVID-19. For the study at large: Italy, Spain and the United States were the sources of the convalescent and acute COVID-19 samples. The analysed material was cDNA or gDNA that came from T cells, B-cell-depleted T cells, or PBMCs.

Original processing notes: Researchers report that nucleated cell counts were estimated from reference gene primer amplification. The repertoire was sequenced with immunoSEQ multiplex PCR; TCRdb's copy has only in-frame clones and lacks some. Clone size and V and J calls were adopted from that table, with D and trimming inferred from the DNA. This sample has some 100,000 clones, with about 86% found just once. J gave up 1 base and V 3 bases, and 2 bases lay outside the gene matches. Germline V gene lookup returns CDR1 SGHVS and CDR2 FQNEAQ. The CDR3 is 14 residues long. Recruited during active infection, patients (from Seattle) were subsequently followed longitudinally.

This TCR was sampled from a man between 50 and 59 years old with COVID-19, enrolled during active disease. Sequencing used peripheral blood. This rearrangement joins TRBV7-8 to TRBJ1-1; 7 nucleotides agree with TRBD1. The CDR3 DNA follows: TGTGCCAGCAGCTTCCGACAGGGGAACACTGAAGCTTTCTTT. Translated, it gives CASSFRQGNTEAFF.